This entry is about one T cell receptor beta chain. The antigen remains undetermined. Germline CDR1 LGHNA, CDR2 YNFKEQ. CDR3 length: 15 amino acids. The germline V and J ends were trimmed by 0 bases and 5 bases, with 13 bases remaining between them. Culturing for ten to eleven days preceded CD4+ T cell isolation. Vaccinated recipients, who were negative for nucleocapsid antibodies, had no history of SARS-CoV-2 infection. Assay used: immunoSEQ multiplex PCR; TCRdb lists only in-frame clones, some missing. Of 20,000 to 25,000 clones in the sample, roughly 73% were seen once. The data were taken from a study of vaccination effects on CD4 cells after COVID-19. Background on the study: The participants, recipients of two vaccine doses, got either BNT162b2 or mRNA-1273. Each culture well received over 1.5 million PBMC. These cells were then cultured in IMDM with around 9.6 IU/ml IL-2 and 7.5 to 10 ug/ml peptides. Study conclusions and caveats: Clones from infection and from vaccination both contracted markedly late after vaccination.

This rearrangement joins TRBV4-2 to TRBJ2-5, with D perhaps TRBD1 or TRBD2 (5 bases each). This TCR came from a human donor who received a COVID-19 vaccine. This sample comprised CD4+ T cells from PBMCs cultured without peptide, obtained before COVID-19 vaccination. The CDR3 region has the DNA TGTGCCAGCAGCCAAGACCGGGGCCCCGGTGAGACCCAGTACTTC. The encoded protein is CASSQDRGPGETQYF.